Following are 5 T cell receptor beta chains from one sample sequenced in a study of immune cell composition in non-small cell lung cancer. The assay was immunoSEQ multiplex PCR, and TCRdb's table has in-frame clones only and misses some. The sample holds about 4,700 clones; over 60% are singletons and the top ten take 22%. Input material: lung tumor tissue. The receptors originated from a human donor with non-small cell lung cancer.

The rearrangement joins TRBV5-6 to TRBJ1-1, with D possibly matching TRBD1 (5 bases). The CDR3 contains 16 residues. Germline CDR1 SGHDT, CDR2 YYEEEE. The V and J ends lost 1 base and 1 base respectively, with 14 bases between them. DNA for the CDR3: TGTGCCAGCAGCTTGCCCCCAGGGTTGGGGAACACTGAAGCTTTCTTT. It specifies CASSLPPGLGNTEAFF.

In this sample, this clone turned up once. V gene TRBV18 combines with J gene TRBJ2-1, with D tentatively TRBD1 (5 bases). The germline CDR1 and CDR2 sequences are KGHSH and LQKENI. This CDR3 is built from 17 residues. V was cut by 3 bases and J by 5 bases, with 20 bases left in between. CDR3 protein: CASSPARRGRENNEQFF. The CDR3 DNA is TGTGCCAGCTCACCGGCCCGTAGAGGCAGGGAAAACAATGAGCAGTTCTTC.

V is TRBV9 and J is TRBJ2-2; 7 bases fit TRBD1. Unmatched junction bases numbered 5, after V lost 2 bases and J lost 1 base. Germline CDR1 and CDR2: SGDLS and YYNGEE. This CDR3 comprises 16 residues. DNA of the CDR3: TGTGCCAGCAGCGTCGCCGGGACAGAGAACACCGGGGAGCTGTTTTTT. This codes for CASSVAGTENTGELFF.

The chain carries TRBV27 and TRBJ2-3; TRBD1 agrees at 7 bases. The CDR3 has 15 residues. Trimming took 5 bases from V and 0 from J; bases not matched to a gene: 5. Germline V lookup: CDR1 MNHEY, CDR2 SMNVEV (reference sequence). The CDR3, as DNA: TGTGCCAGCAGTCCGGGACAGTTCAGCACAGATACGCAGTATTTT. This encodes CASSPGQFSTDTQYF.

For the CDR3, the DNA is TGTGCCAGCAGCTACGGGACAGGAGAACGAAACACCATATATTTT. Translated, it gives CASSYGTGERNTIYF. The gene calls are TRBV28 and TRBJ1-3; 8 nucleotides agree with TRBD1. Germline assignment: CDR1 MDHEN and CDR2 SYDVKM. With 6 bases clipped from V and 5 bases from J, the junction kept 9 bases outside the gene matches. This CDR3 region has 15 residues.